This T cell receptor (beta chain) is drawn from a study of post-analysis software for immune sequencing data. Study-wide findings and caveats: Patients used several TRBV segments, including TRBV5-6, TRBV5-1 and TRBV20-1, more often than controls. Significantly decreased normalized Chao1 diversity was recorded for multiple sclerosis patients relative to controls.

This clonotype was observed a handful of times. Its matching antigen is unknown. The CDR3 covers 14 residues. Looked up from germline, CDR1 is SEHNR and CDR2 is FQNEAQ (reference sequence). Incorporated into the TCR beta cDNA libraries were unique molecular identifiers, which served to reduce PCR and sequencing biases. TCRdb used MiXCR to reprocess the PCR reads, holding one entry per CDR3 protein. Seen here are some 500,000 distinct CDR3 sequences, roughly 45% observed once, and the top ten hold about 12%. The genes are TRBV7-9 and TRBJ2-7, with 7 bases fitting TRBD1. The J call may not be correct, given that the DNA end is closer to TRBJ2-4. This receptor was taken from a girl aged 5-17 years with multiple sclerosis. Sequenced: blood. DNA for the CDR3: TGTGCCAGCAGCCCACAGGGGACCAAAAACATTCAGTACTTC. Translating gives CASSPQGTKNIQYF.